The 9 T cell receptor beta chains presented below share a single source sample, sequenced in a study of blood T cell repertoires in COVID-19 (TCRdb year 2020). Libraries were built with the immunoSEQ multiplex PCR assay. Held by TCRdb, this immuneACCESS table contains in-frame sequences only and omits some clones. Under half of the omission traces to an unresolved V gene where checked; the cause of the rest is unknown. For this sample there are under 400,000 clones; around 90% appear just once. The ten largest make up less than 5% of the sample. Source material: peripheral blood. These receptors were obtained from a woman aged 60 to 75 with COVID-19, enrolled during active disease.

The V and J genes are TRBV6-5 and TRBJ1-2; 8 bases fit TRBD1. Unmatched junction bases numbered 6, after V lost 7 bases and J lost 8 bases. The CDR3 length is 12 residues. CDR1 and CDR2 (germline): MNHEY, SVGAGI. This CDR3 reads CASTGQGRGYTF. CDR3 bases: TGTGCCAGCACTGGACAGGGTAGGGGCTACACCTTC.

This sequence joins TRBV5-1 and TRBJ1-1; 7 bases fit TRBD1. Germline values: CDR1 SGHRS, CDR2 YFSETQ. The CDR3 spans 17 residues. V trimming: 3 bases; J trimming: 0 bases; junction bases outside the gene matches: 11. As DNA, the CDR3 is TGCGCCAGCAGCTCCCAGGGGACAGCCTTCATGAACACTGAAGCTTTCTTT. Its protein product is CASSSQGTAFMNTEAFF.

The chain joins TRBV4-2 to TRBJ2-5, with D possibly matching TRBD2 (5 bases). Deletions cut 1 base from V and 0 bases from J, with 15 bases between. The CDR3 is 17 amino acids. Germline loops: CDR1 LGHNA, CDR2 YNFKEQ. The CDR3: CASSQVFAGSDQETQYF. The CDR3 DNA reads TGTGCCAGCAGCCAAGTATTCGCGGGTAGCGACCAAGAGACCCAGTACTTC.

The CDR3 sequence: CASRAGGLAGGYEQYF. CDR3 coding DNA: TGTGCCAGCAGAGCGGGGGGACTAGCCGGGGGATACGAGCAGTACTTC. The genes are TRBV28 and TRBJ2-7, with 9 positions matching TRBD2. The CDR3 totals 16 residues. V was clipped by 6 bases and J by 4 bases; unmatched bases: 13. Germline values: CDR1 MDHEN, CDR2 SYDVKM.

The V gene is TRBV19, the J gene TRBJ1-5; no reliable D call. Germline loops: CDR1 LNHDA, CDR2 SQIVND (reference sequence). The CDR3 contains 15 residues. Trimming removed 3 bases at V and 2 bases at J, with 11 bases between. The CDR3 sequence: CASSIAGLGNQPQHF. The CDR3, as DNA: TGTGCCAGTAGTATCGCGGGTTTGGGCAATCAGCCCCAGCATTTT.

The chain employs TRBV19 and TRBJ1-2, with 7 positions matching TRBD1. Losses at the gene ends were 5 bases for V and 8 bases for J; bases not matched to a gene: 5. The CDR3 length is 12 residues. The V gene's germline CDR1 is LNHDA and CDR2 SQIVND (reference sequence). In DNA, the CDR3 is TGTGCCAGTAGTCAGGGGGGACAAGGCTACACCTTC. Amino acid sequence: CASSQGGQGYTF.

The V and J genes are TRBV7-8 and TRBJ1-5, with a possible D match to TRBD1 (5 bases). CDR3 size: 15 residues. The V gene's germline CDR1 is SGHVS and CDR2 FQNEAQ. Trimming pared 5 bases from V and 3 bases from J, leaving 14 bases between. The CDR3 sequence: CASSPLGRPNQPQHF. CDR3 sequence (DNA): TGTGCCAGCAGCCCCTTGGGGCGCCCCAATCAGCCCCAGCATTTT.

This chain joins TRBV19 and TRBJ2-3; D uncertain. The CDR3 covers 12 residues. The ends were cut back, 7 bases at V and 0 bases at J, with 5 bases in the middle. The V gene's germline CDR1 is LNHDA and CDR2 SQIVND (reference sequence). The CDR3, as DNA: TGTGCCAGTACAGGAAGCACAGATACGCAGTATTTT. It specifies CASTGSTDTQYF.

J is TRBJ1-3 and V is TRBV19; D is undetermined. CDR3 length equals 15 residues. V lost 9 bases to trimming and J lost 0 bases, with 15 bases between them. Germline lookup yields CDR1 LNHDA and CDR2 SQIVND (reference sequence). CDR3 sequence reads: CASQLAGNSGNTIYF. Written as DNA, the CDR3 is TGTGCCAGCCAGCTAGCGGGAAACTCTGGAAACACCATATATTTT.